The T cell receptor (beta chain) under discussion was sequenced for a study of CD8+ T cells in alopecia areata. After isolation, RNA underwent reverse transcription to generate cDNA as the sequencing template. The protocol was immunoSEQ multiplex PCR, while the TCRdb copy is restricted to in-frame clones and leaves out a portion. The sample has around 100,000 clones; about 60% are singletons. Sample treatment: oral pan-JAK inhibitor, 5-10 mg twice daily. There are 16 residues in the CDR3. The germline V gene has CDR1 SQVTM and CDR2 ANQGSEA. V gave up 3 bases and J gave up 9 bases, with 21 bases separating them.

The source material was CD8+ T cells sorted from blood, sampled at week 24, from a patient treated with tofacitinib. This clonotype originated in a human donor with alopecia areata. The rearrangement links TRBV29-1 to TRBJ1-6, with D possibly matching TRBD1 (5 bases). CDR3: CSVDMGGQGPRSPLHF. The CDR3 bases are TGCAGCGTTGACATGGGCGGCCAGGGCCCTCGTTCACCCCTCCACTTT.